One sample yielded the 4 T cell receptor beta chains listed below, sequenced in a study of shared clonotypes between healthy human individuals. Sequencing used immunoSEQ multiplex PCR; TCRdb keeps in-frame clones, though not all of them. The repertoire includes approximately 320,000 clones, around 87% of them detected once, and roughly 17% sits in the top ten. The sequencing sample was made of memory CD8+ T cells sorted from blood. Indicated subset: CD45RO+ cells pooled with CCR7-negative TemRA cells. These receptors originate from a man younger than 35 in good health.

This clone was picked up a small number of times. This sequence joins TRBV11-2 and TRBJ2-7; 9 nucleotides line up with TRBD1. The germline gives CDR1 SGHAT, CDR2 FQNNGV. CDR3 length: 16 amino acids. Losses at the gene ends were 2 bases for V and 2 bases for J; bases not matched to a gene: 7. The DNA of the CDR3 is TGTGCCAGCAGCTTAACCTACGGGACAGGGACCTACGAGCAGTACTTC. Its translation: CASSLTYGTGTYEQYF.

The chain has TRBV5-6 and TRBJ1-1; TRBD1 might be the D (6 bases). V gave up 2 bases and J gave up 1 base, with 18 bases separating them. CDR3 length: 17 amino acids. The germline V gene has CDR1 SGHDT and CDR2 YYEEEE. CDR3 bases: TGTGCCAGCAGCTTCATAGGTTATGGGGGCCCGAACACTGAAGCTTTCTTT. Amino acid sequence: CASSFIGYGGPNTEAFF.

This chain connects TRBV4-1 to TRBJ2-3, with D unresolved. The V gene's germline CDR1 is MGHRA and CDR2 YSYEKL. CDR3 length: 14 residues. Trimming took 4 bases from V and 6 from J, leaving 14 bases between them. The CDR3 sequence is CASSPHIRPDTQYF. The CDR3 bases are TGCGCCAGCAGCCCTCACATACGCCCCGATACGCAGTATTTT.

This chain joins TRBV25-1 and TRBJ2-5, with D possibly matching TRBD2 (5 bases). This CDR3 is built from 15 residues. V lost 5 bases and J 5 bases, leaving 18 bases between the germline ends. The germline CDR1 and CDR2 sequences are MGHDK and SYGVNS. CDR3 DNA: TGTGCCAGCAGTACGCAGGCCACGGGGTGGGAGACCCAGTACTTC. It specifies CASSTQATGWETQYF.